This T cell receptor beta chain came from a study of blood T cell repertoires in COVID-19 (dated by TCRdb to 2019 to 2021). General notes on the study: Samples from collaborators originated in the United States, Italy and Spain and spanned both the acute and convalescent phases of COVID-19. Subjects who had been exposed to COVID-19, were actively infected with it, or had recovered from it provided the deeply sampled blood TCRbeta repertoires that made up the dataset. The material from the prospective study consisted of cDNA or gDNA derived from T cells, B-cell-depleted T cells, or PBMCs. Sample metadata almost always included a de-identified subject ID, COVID-19 status, age in years and sex. The repertoires were released in a freely available public database meant as a resource for research on the immune response to SARS-CoV-2. The samples were drawn from two sources: the first 160 participants of the ongoing ImmuneRACE study, and 1,254 subjects contributed by 6 global collaborators. Where HLA class I and class II types were available, the types were taken from metadata supplied by the sample provider, not from assay-based typing. Results the study describes overall, beyond this receptor: Clinical and demographic metadata were provided uncurated, with the amount varying by source and participant.

As regards this clone: Its antigen has not been determined. The sample holds no much larger clone one base away, and base qualities are not on file.

Here V drops 5 bases and J drops 9 bases, and the junction holds 13 bases not matched to any gene. The CDR3 spans 14 residues, from the cysteine through the phenylalanine. Only the CDR3 part of the read is kept: 42 bases, read in frame from the first base. From the germline V gene, CDR1 is SGHVS and CDR2 is FQNEAQ. The collaborating institutions used their own protocols to collect whole blood in K2EDTA tubes. For TCRbeta analysis, collaborator samples were shipped as frozen whole blood, as isolated PBMCs, or as DNA extracted from either sample type. The immunoSEQ Assay, a bias-controlled multiplex PCR, was used to amplify TCRbeta CDR3 regions from genomic DNA. The original methods were these. The number of nucleated cells in each sample was estimated by amplification of reference gene primers within the assay. To quantify the absolute abundance of each unique TCRbeta CDR3 rearrangement, sequence reads were collapsed and filtered. For each sample, productive Simpson clonality was calculated as the square root of Simpson's diversity index across productive rearrangements. TCRdb re-hosts the immuneACCESS table, in-frame sequences only. Its copies lack some clones; in the studies checked, an unresolved V gene accounts for under half of them, and the cause for the rest is not known. The DNA gave D and trimming, while V, J and clone size come from that table. This sample is represented by about 200,000 clones; more than 75% of them were singletons. The ten most abundant clones make up about 5% of the sample.

Material: peripheral blood. The rearranged segments are TRBV7-8 and TRBJ2-7; 7 nucleotides in the junction match TRBD1. The clonotype was recovered from an elderly woman with acute or convalescent COVID-19. The CDR3 protein sequence reads: CASSQGARGIRQYF. In nucleotides, the sequence is TGTGCCAGCAGCCAAGGGGCCAGGGGGATTCGGCAGTACTTC.